Below, 4 T cell receptor beta chains from the same sample are listed, as sequenced in a study of shared clonotypes between healthy human individuals. Method: immunoSEQ multiplex PCR; TCRdb's copy keeps in-frame clones and lacks some. The data contain about 480,000 clones, over 75% of them singletons. The sequencing input was PBMCs. The receptors were gathered from a woman aged 40 to 49 in good health. Some clones in this sample may be carry-over from other donors' samples.

The genes are TRBV6-1 and TRBJ1-4, with D maybe TRBD1 (5 bases). The germline CDR1 and CDR2 sequences are MNHNS and SASEGT. CDR3 length: 16 residues. The V end was cut by 4 bases, the J end by 2 bases, with 14 bases between. This CDR3 reads CASSGQLSSTNEKLFF. The CDR3 DNA sequence: TGTGCCAGCAGTGGACAGCTTTCGTCCACTAATGAAAAACTGTTTTTT.

The chain links TRBV5-1 to TRBJ2-7; TRBD2 matches 7 bases. There are 14 residues in the CDR3. J lost 5 bases, V lost 4 bases, and 9 bases had no gene match. Germline V gene lookup returns CDR1 SGHRS and CDR2 YFSETQ. The CDR3 nucleotides read TGCGCCAGCAGCCTCGGGGAGGGTCGGGACGAGCAGTACTTC. It encodes CASSLGEGRDEQYF.

V usage is TRBV28 and J usage is TRBJ2-4, with TRBD1 matching over 10 bases. The junction had 3 bases not matched to a gene; V was cut back by 6 bases and J by 4 bases. This CDR3 is built from 14 residues. The germline gives CDR1 MDHEN, CDR2 SYDVKM. The CDR3 loop reads CASRGTGAKNIQYF. The CDR3 bases are TGTGCCAGCAGGGGGACAGGGGCAAAAAACATTCAGTACTTC. Full variable domain (remainder filled in from reference TRBV28 and TRBJ2-4): DVKVTQSSRYLVKRTGEKVFLECVQDMDHENMFWYRQDPGLGLRLIYFSYDVKMKEKGDIPEGYSVSREKKERFSLILESASTNQTSMYLCASRGTGAKNIQYFGAGTRLSVL.

The count of this clone is one. The J gene is TRBJ1-5, the V gene TRBV7-2, with no clear D. Trimming pared 4 bases from V and 1 base from J, leaving 5 bases between. The CDR3 totals 13 residues. Per the germline V gene, CDR1 is SGHTA and CDR2 is FQGNSA. CDR3 sequence reads: CASSSDSNQPQHF. For the CDR3, the DNA is TGTGCCAGCAGCTCGGACAGCAATCAGCCCCAGCATTTT.